This entry lists 5 T cell receptor beta chains sequenced from one sample in a study of response to subunit inactivated influenza vaccine (dated by TCRdb to about 2018). Library construction relied on RT-PCR. For sequencing, an Illumina HiSeq 2500 was employed. The raw public reads went through TCRdb reprocessing: fastp at Q25, MiXCR clone calling, in-frame beta chains kept. Rows with a matching CDR3 protein are joined into one entry that keeps the most common DNA and genes. The sample data list around 530,000 distinct CDR3 sequences, and approximately 12% of these were observed just once. The ten largest clones capture about 9.4% of the sample. The sequencing used PBMCs from blood, collected on the day of vaccination. These receptors were collected from a man aged 45-60 years who received an inactivated influenza vaccine. Donor details come from another sample of the same person, matched by shared clones.

This clonotype was observed a few times. The V and J genes are TRBV12-3 or TRBV12-4 and TRBJ1-6; TRBD1 matches 7 bases. The CDR3 has 15 residues. V was pared by 5 bases and J by 9 bases, with 10 bases of the junction left unmatched. The CDR3 region is CASSGGQRTGSPLHF. The CDR3 DNA follows: TGTGCCAGCAGTGGGGGACAGAGAACAGGTTCACCCCTCCACTTT.

V gene TRBV11-2 combines with J gene TRBJ1-5; D unresolved. This CDR3 has 15 residues. V dropped 2 bases and J dropped 3 bases, with 11 bases sitting between them. Per the germline V gene, CDR1 is SGHAT and CDR2 is FQNNGV. Written as DNA, the CDR3 is TGTGCCAGCAGCTTATACGATAGGGCCAATCAGCCCCAGCATTTT. It translates to CASSLYDRANQPQHF.

V and J are TRBV6-5 and TRBJ2-3, with 8 bases that match TRBD1. The germline CDR1 and CDR2 sequences are MNHEY and SVGAGI. The junction had 7 bases not matched to a gene; V was cut back by 6 bases and J by 11 bases. The CDR3 sequence is 12 residues long. CDR3 nucleotide sequence: TGTGCCAGCAGGTCAACCGGGACAGGGCAGTATTTT. Protein product: CASRSTGTGQYF.

The table lists this clonotype with a few counts. V is TRBV6-5 and J is TRBJ2-2; D is unresolved. Trimming took off 0 bases at V and 6 bases at J, with 11 bases between the two ends. The CDR3 has 15 residues. CDR1 is MNHEY, CDR2 SVGAGI, per germline. In nucleotides, the CDR3 is TGTGCCAGCAGTTACTCTACGGGCGCGGCCGGGGAGCTGTTTTTT. As protein: CASSYSTGAAGELFF.

This clonotype came up a few times. The rearrangement links TRBV12-3 or TRBV12-4 to TRBJ1-2, with D possibly being TRBD1 (5 bases). Trimming removed 9 bases from V and 2 bases from J, with 10 bases in between. The CDR3 has 12 residues. This CDR3 is CASTRQNYGYTF. CDR3 bases: TGTGCCAGTACACGACAGAACTATGGCTACACCTTC.